This T cell receptor beta chain was recorded in a study of shared T cell receptors in the human thymus. Repertoires were generated with immunoSEQ multiplex PCR, while TCRdb's copy carries only in-frame clones and drops some. The data hold 640,000 or so clones, with around 87% observed a single time. The CDR3 loop spans 13 amino acids. Germline V gene sequence: CDR1 MNHEY, CDR2 SVGAGI. The sample was also linked to a second study, of human thymus T cells. Turning to that study: The source of the thymus tissue was resections taken during corrective heart surgery.

This receptor was taken from a boy younger than two with a congenital heart defect. The sequencing input was thymocytes. V is TRBV6-5 and J is TRBJ2-5, with 7 bases aligning to TRBD1. The J call may be mistaken, given a closer DNA end match to TRBJ2-7. CDR3 protein: CASSPGQHYEQYF. The CDR3 nucleotides are TGTGCCAGCAGCCCGGGACAGCACTACGAGCAGTACTTC.